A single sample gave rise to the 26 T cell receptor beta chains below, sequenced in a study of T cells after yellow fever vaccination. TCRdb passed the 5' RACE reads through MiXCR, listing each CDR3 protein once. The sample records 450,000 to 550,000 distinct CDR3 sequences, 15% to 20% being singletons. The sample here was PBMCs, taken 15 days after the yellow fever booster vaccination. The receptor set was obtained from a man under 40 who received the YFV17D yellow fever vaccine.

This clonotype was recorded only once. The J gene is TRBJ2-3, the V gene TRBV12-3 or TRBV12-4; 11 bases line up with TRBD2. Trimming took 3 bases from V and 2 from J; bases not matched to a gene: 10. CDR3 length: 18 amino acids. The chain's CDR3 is CASSFGLGLAASTDTQYF. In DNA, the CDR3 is TGTGCCAGCAGTTTCGGCCTGGGACTAGCGGCATCCACAGATACGCAGTATTTT.

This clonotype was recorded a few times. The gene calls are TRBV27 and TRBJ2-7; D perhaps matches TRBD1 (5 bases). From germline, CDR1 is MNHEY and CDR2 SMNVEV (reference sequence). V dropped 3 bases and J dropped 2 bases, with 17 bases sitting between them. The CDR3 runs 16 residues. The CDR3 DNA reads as TGTGCCAGCAGTTTTGCATCCCAGGGTAAAACCTACGAGCAGTACTTC. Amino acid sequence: CASSFASQGKTYEQYF.

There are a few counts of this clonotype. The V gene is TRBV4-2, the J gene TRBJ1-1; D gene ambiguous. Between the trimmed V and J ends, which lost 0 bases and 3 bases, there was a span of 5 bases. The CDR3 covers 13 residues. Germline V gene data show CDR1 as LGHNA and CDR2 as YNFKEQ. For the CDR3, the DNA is TGTGCCAGCAGCCAAGACACGGACACTGAAGCTTTCTTT. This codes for CASSQDTDTEAFF.

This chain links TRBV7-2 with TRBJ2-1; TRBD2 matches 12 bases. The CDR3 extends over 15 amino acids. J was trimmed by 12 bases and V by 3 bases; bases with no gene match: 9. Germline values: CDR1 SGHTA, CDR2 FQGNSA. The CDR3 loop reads CASSFSSGRAEGQFF. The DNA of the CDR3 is TGTGCCAGCAGCTTCTCTAGCGGGAGGGCCGAGGGGCAGTTCTTC.

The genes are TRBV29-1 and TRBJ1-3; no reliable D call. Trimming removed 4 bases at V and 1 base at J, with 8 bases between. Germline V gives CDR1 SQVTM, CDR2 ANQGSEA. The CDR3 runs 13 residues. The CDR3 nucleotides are TGCAGCGTTGTATCAGTTTCTGGAAACACCATATATTTT. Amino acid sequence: CSVVSVSGNTIYF.

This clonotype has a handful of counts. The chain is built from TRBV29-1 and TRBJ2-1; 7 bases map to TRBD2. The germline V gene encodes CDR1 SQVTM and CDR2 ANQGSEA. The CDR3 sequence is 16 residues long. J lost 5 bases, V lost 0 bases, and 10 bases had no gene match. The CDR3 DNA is TGCAGCGTTGAAGATCCTCGCAGCGGGGCGAACAATGAGCAGTTCTTC. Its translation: CSVEDPRSGANNEQFF.

As DNA, the CDR3 is TGTGCCAGCAGCTCCCGCGCTAGCGGGAGTCGAGATACGCAGTATTTT. This encodes CASSSRASGSRDTQYF. The J gene is TRBJ2-3, the V gene TRBV7-3; 10 positions agree with TRBD2. Trimming took 4 bases from V and 5 from J; bases not matched to a gene: 9. Germline V gives CDR1 SGHTA, CDR2 FQGTGA. CDR3 length equals 16 residues.

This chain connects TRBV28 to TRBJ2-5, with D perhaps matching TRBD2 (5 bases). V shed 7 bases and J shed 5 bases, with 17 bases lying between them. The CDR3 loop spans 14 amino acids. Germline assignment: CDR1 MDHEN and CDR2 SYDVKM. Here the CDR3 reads CASMGFATGETQYF. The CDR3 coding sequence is TGTGCCAGCATGGGCTTTGCGACGGGGGAGACCCAGTACTTC.

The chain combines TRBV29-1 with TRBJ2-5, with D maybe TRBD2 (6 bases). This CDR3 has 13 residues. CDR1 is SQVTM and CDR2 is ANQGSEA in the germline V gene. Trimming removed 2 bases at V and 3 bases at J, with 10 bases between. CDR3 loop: CSVERGNKETQYF. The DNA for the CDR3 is TGCAGCGTTGAACGCGGGAACAAAGAGACCCAGTACTTC. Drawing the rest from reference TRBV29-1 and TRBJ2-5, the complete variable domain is SAVISQKPSRDICQRGTSLTIQCQVDSQVTMMFWYRQQPGQSLTLIATANQGSEATYESGFVIDKFPISRPNLTFSTLTVSNMSPEDSSIYLCSVERGNKETQYFGPGTRLLVL.

As DNA, the CDR3 is TGTGCCAGCAGCTTACAGGGGGGGGCCCCCATTAGCACAGATACGCAGTATTTT. Amino acid sequence: CASSLQGGAPISTDTQYF. The chain couples TRBV9 to TRBJ2-3, with D maybe TRBD1 (8 bases). CDR3 length: 18 amino acids. Trimming left V 4 bases short and J 0 bases short, with 21 bases between. Looked up from germline, CDR1 is SGDLS and CDR2 is YYNGEE.

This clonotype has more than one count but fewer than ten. The DNA of the CDR3 is TGTGCCAGCAGCTTTGACAGGGGAAACTACGAGCAGTACTTC. Protein product: CASSFDRGNYEQYF. The chain couples TRBV11-2 to TRBJ2-7; 8 bases align to TRBD1. The CDR3 has 14 amino acids. CDR1 is SGHAT and CDR2 is FQNNGV in the germline V gene. Trimming took 3 bases from V and 3 from J; bases not matched to a gene: 4. Drawing the rest from reference TRBV11-2 and TRBJ2-7, the complete variable domain is EAGVAQSPRYKIIEKRQSVAFWCNPISGHATLYWYQQILGQGPKLLIQFQNNGVVDDSQLPKDRFSAERLKGVDSTLKIQPAKLEDSAVYLCASSFDRGNYEQYFGPGTRLTVT.

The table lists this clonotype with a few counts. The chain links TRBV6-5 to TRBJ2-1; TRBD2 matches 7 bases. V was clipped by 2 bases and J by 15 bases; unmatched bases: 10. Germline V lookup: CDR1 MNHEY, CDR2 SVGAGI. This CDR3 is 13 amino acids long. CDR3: CASSYGVAGEPFF. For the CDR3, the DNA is TGTGCCAGCAGTTACGGAGTTGCGGGAGAACCGTTCTTC.

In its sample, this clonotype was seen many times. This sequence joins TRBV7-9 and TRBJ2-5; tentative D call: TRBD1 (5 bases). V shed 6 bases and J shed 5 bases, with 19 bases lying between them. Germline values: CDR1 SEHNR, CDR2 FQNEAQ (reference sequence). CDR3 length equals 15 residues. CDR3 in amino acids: CASSREDTRRETQYF. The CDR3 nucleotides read TGTGCCAGCAGTCGAGAGGACACGAGAAGGGAGACCCAGTACTTC.

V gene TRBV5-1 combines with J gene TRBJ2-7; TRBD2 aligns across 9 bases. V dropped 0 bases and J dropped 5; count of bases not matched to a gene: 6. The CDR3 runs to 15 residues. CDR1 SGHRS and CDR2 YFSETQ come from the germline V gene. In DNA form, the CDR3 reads TGCGCCAGCAGCTTGGAAGCGGGGGGCTGGAACGAGCAGTACTTC. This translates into CASSLEAGGWNEQYF.

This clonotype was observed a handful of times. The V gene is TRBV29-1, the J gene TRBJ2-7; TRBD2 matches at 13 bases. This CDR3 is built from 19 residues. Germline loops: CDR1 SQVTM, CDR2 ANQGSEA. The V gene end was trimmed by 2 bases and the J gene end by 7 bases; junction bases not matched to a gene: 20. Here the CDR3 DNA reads TGCAGCGTTGAATCTTGGGGGACTAGCGGGACCTACCGATCCACTGAGCAGTACTTC. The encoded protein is CSVESWGTSGTYRSTEQYF.

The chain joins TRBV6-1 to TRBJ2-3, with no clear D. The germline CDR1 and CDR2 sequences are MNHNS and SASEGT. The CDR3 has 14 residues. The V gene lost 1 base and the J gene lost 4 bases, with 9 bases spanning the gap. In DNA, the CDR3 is TGTGCCAGCAGTGAAGTGGGGTTGGCAGATACGCAGTATTTT. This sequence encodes CASSEVGLADTQYF.

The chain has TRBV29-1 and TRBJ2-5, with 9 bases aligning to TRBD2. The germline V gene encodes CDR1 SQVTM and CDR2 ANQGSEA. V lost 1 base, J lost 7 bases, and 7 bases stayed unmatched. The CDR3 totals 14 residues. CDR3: CSVEGLAGVGTQYF. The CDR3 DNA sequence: TGCAGCGTTGAAGGGTTAGCGGGAGTCGGGACCCAGTACTTC.

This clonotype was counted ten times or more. Written as DNA, the CDR3 is TGTGCCAGCAGAAATAATCCGGGTATCACAGATACGCAGTATTTT. Its protein is CASRNNPGITDTQYF. V is TRBV28 and J is TRBJ2-3; no clear D. There are 15 residues in the CDR3. CDR1 and CDR2 (germline): MDHEN, SYDVKM. Deletions cut 6 bases from V and 2 bases from J, with 15 bases between.

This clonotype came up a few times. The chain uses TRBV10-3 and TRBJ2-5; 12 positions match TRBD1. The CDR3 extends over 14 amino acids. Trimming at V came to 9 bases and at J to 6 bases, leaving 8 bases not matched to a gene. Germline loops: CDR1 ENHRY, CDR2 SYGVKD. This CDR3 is CAISLGQGAQTQYF. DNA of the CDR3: TGTGCCATATCGTTGGGACAGGGGGCCCAGACCCAGTACTTC.

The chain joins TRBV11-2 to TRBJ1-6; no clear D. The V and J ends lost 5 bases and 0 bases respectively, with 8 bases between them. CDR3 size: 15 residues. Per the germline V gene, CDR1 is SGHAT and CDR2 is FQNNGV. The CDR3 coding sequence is TGTGCCAGCAGCCGCGGCGGCTCCTATAATTCACCCCTCCACTTT. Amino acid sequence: CASSRGGSYNSPLHF.

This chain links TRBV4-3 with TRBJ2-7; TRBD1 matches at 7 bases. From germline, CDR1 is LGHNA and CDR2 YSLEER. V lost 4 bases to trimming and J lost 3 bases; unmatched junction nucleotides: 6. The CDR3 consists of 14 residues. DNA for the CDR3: TGCGCCAGCAGCCCCGGGACAGAATACTACGAGCAGTACTTC. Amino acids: CASSPGTEYYEQYF.

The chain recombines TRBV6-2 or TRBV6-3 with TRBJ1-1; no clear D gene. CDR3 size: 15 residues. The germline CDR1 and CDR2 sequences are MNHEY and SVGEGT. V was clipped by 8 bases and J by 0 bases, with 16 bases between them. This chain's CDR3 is CASGQLNSLNTEAFF. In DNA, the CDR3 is TGTGCCAGCGGGCAGCTGAACTCCTTGAACACTGAAGCTTTCTTT.

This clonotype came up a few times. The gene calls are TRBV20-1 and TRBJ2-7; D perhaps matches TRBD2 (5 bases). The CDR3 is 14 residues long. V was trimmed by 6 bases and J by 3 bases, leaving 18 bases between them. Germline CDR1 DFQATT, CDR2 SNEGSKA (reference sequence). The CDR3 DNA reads TGCAGTGCCATCAGACCCCCGACTAACTACGAGCAGTACTTC. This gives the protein CSAIRPPTNYEQYF.

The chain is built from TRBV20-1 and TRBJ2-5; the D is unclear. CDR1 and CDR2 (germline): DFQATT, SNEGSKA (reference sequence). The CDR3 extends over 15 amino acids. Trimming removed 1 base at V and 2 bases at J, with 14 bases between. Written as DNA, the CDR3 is TGCAGTGCTAGAGTTGGCTACCTAAAACAAGAGACCCAGTACTTC. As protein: CSARVGYLKQETQYF.

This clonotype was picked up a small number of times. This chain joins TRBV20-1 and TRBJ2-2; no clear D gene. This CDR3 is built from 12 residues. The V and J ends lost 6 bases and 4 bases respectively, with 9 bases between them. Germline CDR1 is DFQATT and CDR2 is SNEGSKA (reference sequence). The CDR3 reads CSANKITGELFF. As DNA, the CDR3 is TGCAGTGCCAATAAAATCACCGGGGAGCTGTTTTTT.

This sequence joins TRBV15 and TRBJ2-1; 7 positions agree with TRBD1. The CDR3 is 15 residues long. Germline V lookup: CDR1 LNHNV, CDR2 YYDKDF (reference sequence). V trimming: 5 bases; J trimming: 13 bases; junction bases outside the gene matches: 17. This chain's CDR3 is CATSDPRQGGADQFF. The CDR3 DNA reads TGTGCCACCAGCGACCCCCGACAGGGTGGGGCGGATCAGTTCTTC.